Reported below is one TCR beta chain. Its specificity is not known. This specimen comes from a study of graft-versus-host responses after intestinal transplantation. Germline V gene data show CDR1 as LNHNV and CDR2 as YYDKDF (reference sequence). The CDR3 has 16 residues. The junction had 6 bases not matched to a gene; V was cut back by 0 bases and J by 7 bases. Study conclusions and caveats: Among recipient marrow samples, GvH clones were found; some appeared first in ileum or blood. Within the allografts of patients who had graft-donor T cell macrochimerism, graft-versus-host to host-versus-graft clonal ratios were high.

Using immunoSEQ multiplex PCR, the repertoire was profiled, and TCRdb retains in-frame clones only, with some absent. The data hold roughly 97,000 clones, with 90% to 95% observed a single time. Specimen: unstimulated CD4+ T cells sorted from spleen or lymph node cells, collected before transplant. The chain recombines TRBV15 with TRBJ1-6, with TRBD1 identical over 7 bases. The TCR was taken from a human donor who was the organ donor for an intestinal transplant. The CDR3 DNA follows: TGTGCCACCAGCAGAGATCGAGGGACAGCAAATTCACCCCTCCACTTT. It yields the protein CATSRDRGTANSPLHF.